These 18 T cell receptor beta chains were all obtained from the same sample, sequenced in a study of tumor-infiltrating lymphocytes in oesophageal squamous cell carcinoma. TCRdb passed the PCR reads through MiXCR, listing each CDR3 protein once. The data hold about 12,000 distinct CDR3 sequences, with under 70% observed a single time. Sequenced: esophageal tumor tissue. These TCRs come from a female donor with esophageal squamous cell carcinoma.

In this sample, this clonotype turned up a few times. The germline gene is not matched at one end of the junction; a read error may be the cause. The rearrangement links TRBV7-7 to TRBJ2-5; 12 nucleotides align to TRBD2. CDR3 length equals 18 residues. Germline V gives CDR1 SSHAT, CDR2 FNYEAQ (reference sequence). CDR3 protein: CASSLAGLAGGPRETQYF. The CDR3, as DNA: TGTGCTAGCAGCTTAGCGGGGCTAGCGGGGGGGCCCAGAGAGACCCAGTACTTC.

Written as DNA, the CDR3 is TGTGCCAGCAGCTTAGTTCTCGGCTCCTACAATGAGCAGTTCTTC. Protein: CASSLVLGSYNEQFF. This rearrangement joins TRBV7-6 to TRBJ2-1; D unresolved. CDR3 length: 15 residues. The V and J ends lost 1 base and 0 bases respectively, with 7 bases between them. The germline gives CDR1 SGHVS, CDR2 FNYEAQ.

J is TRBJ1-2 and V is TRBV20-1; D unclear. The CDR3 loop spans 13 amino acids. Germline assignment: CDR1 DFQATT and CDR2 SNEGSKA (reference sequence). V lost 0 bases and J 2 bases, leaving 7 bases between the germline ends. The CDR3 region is CSARERRNYGYTF. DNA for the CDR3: TGCAGTGCTAGAGAAAGGCGGAACTATGGCTACACCTTC.

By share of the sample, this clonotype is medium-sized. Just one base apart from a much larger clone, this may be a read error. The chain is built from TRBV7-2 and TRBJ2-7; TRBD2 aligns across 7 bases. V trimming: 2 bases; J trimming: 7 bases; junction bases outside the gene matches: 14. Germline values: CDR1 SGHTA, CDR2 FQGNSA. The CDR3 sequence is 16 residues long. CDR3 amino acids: CASSLPRVVGGNEQYF. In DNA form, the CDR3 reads TGTGCCAGCAGCTTACCGCGAGTGGTGGGGGGGAATGAGCAGTACTTC. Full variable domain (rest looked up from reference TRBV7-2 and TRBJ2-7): GAGVSQSPSNKVTEKGKDVELRCDPISGHTALYWYRQSLGQGLEFLIYFQGNSAPDKSGLPSDRFSAERTGGSVSTLTIQRTQQEDSAVYLCASSLPRVVGGNEQYFGPGTRLTVT.

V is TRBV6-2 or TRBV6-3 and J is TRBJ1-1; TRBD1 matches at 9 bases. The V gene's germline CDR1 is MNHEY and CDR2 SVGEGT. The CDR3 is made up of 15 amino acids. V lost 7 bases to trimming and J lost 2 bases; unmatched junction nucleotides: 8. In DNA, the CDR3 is TGTGCCAGCACCAAGAGGACAGGGGTCAACACTGAAGCTTTCTTT. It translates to CASTKRTGVNTEAFF.

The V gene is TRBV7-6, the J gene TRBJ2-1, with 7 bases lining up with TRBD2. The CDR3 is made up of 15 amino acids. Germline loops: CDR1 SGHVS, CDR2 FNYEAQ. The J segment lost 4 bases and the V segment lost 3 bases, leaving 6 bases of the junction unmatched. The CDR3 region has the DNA TGTGCCAGCAGCTTCGGGACTACGGCTTACAATGAGCAGTTCTTC. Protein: CASSFGTTAYNEQFF. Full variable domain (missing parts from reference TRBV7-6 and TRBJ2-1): GAGVSQSPRYKVTKRGQDVALRCDPISGHVSLYWYRQALGQGPEFLTYFNYEAQQDKSGLPNDRFSAERPEGSISTLTIQRTEQRDSAMYRCASSFGTTAYNEQFFGPGTRLTVL.

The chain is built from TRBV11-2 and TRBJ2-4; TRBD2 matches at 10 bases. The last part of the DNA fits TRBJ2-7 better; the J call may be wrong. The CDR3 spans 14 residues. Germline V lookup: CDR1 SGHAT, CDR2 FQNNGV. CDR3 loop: CASSVAGGSYEQYF. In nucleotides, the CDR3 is TGTGCCAGCAGCGTAGCGGGAGGCTCCTACGAGCAGTACTTC.

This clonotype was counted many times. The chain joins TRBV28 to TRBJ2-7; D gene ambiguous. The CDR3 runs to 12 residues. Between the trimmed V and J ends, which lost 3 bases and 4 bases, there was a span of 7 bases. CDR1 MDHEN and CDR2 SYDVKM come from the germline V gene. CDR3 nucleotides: TGTGCCAGCAGTTTTGGACGGTACGAGCAGTACTTC. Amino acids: CASSFGRYEQYF.

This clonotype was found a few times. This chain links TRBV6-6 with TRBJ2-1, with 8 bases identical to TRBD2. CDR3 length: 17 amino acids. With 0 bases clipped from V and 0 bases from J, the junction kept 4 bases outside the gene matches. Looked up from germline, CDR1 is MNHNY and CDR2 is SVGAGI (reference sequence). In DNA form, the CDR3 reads TGTGCCAGCAGTTACTCGACTAGCGCCTACTCCTACAATGAGCAGTTCTTC. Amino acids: CASSYSTSAYSYNEQFF.

CDR3 coding DNA: TGTGCCAGCAGCACCCCGGGGGGCCTATGGGGCTACACCTTC. Protein sequence: CASSTPGGLWGYTF. The gene calls are TRBV7-4 and TRBJ2-4; D perhaps matches TRBD1 (6 bases). The DNA end lines up better with TRBJ1-2; the J call may be wrong. This CDR3 has 14 residues. Per the germline V gene, CDR1 is SGHVT and CDR2 is SQSDAQ.

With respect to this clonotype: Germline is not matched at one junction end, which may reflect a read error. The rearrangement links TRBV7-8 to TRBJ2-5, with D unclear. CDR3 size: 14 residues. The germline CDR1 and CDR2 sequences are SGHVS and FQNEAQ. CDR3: CASSLVLVQGTQYF. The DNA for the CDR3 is TGTGCCAGCAGCTTAGTTTTGGTCCAAGGGACCCAGTACTTC.

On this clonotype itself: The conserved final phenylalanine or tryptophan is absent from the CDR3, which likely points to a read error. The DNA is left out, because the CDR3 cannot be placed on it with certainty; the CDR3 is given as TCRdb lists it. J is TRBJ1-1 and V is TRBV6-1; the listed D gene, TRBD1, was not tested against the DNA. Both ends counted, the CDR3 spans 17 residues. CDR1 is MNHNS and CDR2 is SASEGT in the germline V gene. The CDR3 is CASSTSGVAISPSILVM.

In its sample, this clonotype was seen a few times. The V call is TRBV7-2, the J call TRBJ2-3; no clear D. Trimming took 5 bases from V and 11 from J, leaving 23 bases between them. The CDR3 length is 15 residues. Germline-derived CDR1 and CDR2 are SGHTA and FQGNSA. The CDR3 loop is CASSQSPDRLYEQYF. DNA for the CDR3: TGTGCCAGCAGCCAATCACCGGACCGCCTCTACGAGCAGTATTTT.

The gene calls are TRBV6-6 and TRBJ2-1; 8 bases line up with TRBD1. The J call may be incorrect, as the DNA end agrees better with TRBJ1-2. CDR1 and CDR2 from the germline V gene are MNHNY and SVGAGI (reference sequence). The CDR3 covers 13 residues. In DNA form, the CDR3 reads TGTGCCAGCAGTCAGGGGGCAGACTATGGCTACACCTTC. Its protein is CASSQGADYGYTF.

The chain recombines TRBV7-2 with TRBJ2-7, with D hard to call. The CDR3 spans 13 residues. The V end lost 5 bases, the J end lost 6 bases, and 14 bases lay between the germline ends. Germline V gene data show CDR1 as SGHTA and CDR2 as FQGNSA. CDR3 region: CASSPYRGVEQYF. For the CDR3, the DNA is TGTGCCAGCAGCCCGTACAGAGGAGTCGAGCAGTACTTC.

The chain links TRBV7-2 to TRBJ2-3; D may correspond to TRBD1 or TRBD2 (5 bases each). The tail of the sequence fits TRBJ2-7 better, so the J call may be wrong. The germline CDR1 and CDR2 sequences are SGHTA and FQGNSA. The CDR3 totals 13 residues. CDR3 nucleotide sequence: TGTGCCAGCAGCTTAGGGGGGAACTACGAGCAGTACTTC. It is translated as CASSLGGNYEQYF.

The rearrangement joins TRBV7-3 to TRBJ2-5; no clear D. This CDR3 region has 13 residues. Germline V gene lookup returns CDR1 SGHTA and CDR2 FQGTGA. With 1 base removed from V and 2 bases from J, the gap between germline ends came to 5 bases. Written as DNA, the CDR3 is TGTGCCAGCAGCTTAATGGCACAAGAGACCCAGTACTTC. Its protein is CASSLMAQETQYF.

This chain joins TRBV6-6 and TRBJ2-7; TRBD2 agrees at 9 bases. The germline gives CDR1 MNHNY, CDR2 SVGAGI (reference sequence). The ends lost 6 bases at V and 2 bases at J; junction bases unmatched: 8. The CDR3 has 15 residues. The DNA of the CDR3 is TGTGCCAGCAGAGCCGGGACTAGCCGTACCTACGAGCAGTACTTC. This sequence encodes CASRAGTSRTYEQYF.